Shown below are 2 T cell receptor beta chains from a single sample sequenced in a study of blood T cell repertoires in COVID-19. The assay was immunoSEQ multiplex PCR, and TCRdb's table has in-frame clones only and misses some. The sample has tens of thousands of clones; approximately 80% are singletons. The sample consisted of peripheral blood. The receptor set was obtained from a woman at least 80 years old with active or convalescent COVID-19.

The chain recombines TRBV28 with TRBJ1-2; D might be TRBD1 (6 bases). Germline lookup yields CDR1 MDHEN and CDR2 SYDVKM. This CDR3 comprises 16 residues. The germline V and J ends were trimmed by 4 bases and 5 bases, with 20 bases remaining between them. The DNA of the CDR3 is TGTGCCAGCAGTTCTGACCCTCAAACAGGGCCTTATGGCTACACCTTC. Protein: CASSSDPQTGPYGYTF.

The CDR3 region is CASSETLYNEQFF. The CDR3 nucleotides read TGTGCCAGCAGCGAGACACTCTACAATGAGCAGTTCTTC. The chain carries TRBV9 and TRBJ2-1; D not resolved. The germline CDR1 and CDR2 sequences are SGDLS and YYNGEE. The germline V and J ends were trimmed by 3 bases and 3 bases, with 7 bases remaining between them. The CDR3 is 13 amino acids. The whole variable domain, remainder taken from reference TRBV9 and TRBJ2-1, is DSGVTQTPKHLITATGQRVTLRCSPRSGDLSVYWYQQSLDQGLQFLIQYYNGEERAKGNILERFSAQQFPDLHSELNLSSLELGDSALYFCASSETLYNEQFFGPGTRLTVL.